This is a list of T cell receptor beta chains from one sample in a study of blood T cells in healthy people across ages. TCRdb processed the 5' RACE reads anew with MiXCR; each CDR3 protein has one entry. The sample includes about 1.4 million distinct CDR3 sequences, roughly 64% of them seen just once. Sequenced: blood. The receptors stem from a man younger than 30 in good health. The conserved cysteine and the conserved F or W are not part of the CDR3 here. Each record gives: V gene, J gene, D gene, CDR3 protein. A D gene is named only where the DNA matches it firmly.

v_call: TRBV29-1
j_call: TRBJ2-7
d_call: .
cdr3_aa: SVASKLVRRPYEQY

v_call: TRBV3-1
j_call: TRBJ2-5
d_call: TRBD2
cdr3_aa: ASSRTSGRQETQY

v_call: TRBV27
j_call: TRBJ1-2
d_call: TRBD1
cdr3_aa: ASSLLGTGGSGSYGYT

v_call: TRBV25-1
j_call: TRBJ2-5
d_call: .
cdr3_aa: ASSEWTWETQY

v_call: TRBV7-2
j_call: TRBJ2-7
d_call: .
cdr3_aa: ASSTDWDFSYEQY

v_call: TRBV28
j_call: TRBJ1-2
d_call: .
cdr3_aa: ASSSLHSGTYGYT

v_call: TRBV7-9
j_call: TRBJ2-7
d_call: TRBD1
cdr3_aa: ASSLTTGGGEQY

v_call: TRBV4-1
j_call: TRBJ1-1
d_call: .
cdr3_aa: ASSQAPQGGTEAF

v_call: TRBV29-1
j_call: TRBJ1-3
d_call: .
cdr3_aa: SVVGTSGNTIY

v_call: TRBV4-3
j_call: TRBJ2-7
d_call: .
cdr3_aa: ASSQDQGGREWYEQY